Shown below are 16 T cell receptor beta chains from a single sample sequenced in a study of CD8+ T cells in alopecia areata. Treatment noted: oral pan-JAK inhibitor, 5-10 mg twice daily. In each case, RNA was isolated and then reverse transcribed into cDNA as the sequencing template. The assay was immunoSEQ multiplex PCR, and TCRdb's table has in-frame clones only and misses some. This table has some 100,000 clones, 50% to 75% appearing once. The sample consisted of CD8+ T cells sorted from blood, taken at week 4, from a patient treated with tofacitinib. The receptor source for this set is a human donor with alopecia areata.

The V call is TRBV27, the J call TRBJ1-6, with TRBD1 as a possible D gene (5 bases). From germline, CDR1 is MNHEY and CDR2 SMNVEV (reference sequence). This CDR3 spans 12 amino acids. V lost 3 bases and J 14 bases, leaving 11 bases between the germline ends. CDR3 residues: CASSFAGGALHF. As DNA, the CDR3 is TGTGCCAGCAGTTTCGCCGGGGGGGCCCTCCACTTT.

This clone was counted a few times. The chain couples TRBV5-6 to TRBJ2-1, with TRBD2 as a possible D gene (5 bases). The CDR3 is 14 residues long. Germline CDR1 and CDR2: SGHDT and YYEEEE. Between the trimmed V and J ends, which lost 4 bases and 5 bases, there was a span of 13 bases. CDR3 loop: CASSPMSGHNEQFF. In DNA, the CDR3 is TGTGCCAGCAGCCCTATGAGCGGCCACAATGAGCAGTTCTTC.

The chain links TRBV27 to TRBJ2-3, with D perhaps TRBD1 (6 bases). V lost 1 base and J lost 5, with 10 bases in between. CDR1 and CDR2 (germline): MNHEY, SMNVEV (reference sequence). The CDR3 loop spans 14 amino acids. The CDR3 DNA reads as TGTGCCAGCAGTTTATGGGCAGGGGAAGATACGCAGTATTTT. Its translation is CASSLWAGEDTQYF.

The chain combines TRBV2 with TRBJ2-7; tentative D call: TRBD2 (6 bases). This CDR3 is built from 15 residues. Germline V gene data show CDR1 as SNHLY and CDR2 as FYNNEI. V lost 6 bases, J lost 2 bases, and 17 bases lay in between. The CDR3 reads CASREGSGPTYEQYF. CDR3 nucleotides: TGTGCCAGCAGGGAGGGCAGCGGGCCCACCTACGAGCAGTACTTC.

The gene calls are TRBV29-1 and TRBJ2-7; D is unclear. Germline CDR1 is SQVTM and CDR2 is ANQGSEA. The CDR3 contains 12 residues. The V end was cut by 0 bases, the J end by 3 bases, with 6 bases between. The CDR3 region is CSVEDSYYEQYF. In DNA, the CDR3 is TGCAGCGTTGAAGACAGTTACTACGAGCAGTACTTC.

CDR3 protein: CSVDGYGGGYNEQFF. CDR3 sequence (DNA): TGCAGCGTTGATGGTTACGGCGGGGGGTACAATGAGCAGTTCTTC. The V gene is TRBV29-1, the J gene TRBJ2-1; TRBD2 agrees at 8 bases. Trimming removed 3 bases from V and 4 bases from J; junction bases left unmatched: 8. The V gene's germline CDR1 is SQVTM and CDR2 ANQGSEA. The CDR3 covers 15 residues.

V and J are TRBV29-1 and TRBJ2-7; no firm D call. V lost 7 bases and J 4 bases, leaving 17 bases between the germline ends. In germline, CDR1 is SQVTM, CDR2 ANQGSEA. The CDR3 runs 13 residues. Written as DNA, the CDR3 is TGCAGCGCTAAGACCTTTACAAGGTACGAGCAGTACTTC. It is translated as CSAKTFTRYEQYF.

CDR3 region: CASTVRDANNEQFF. The DNA of the CDR3 is TGTGCCAGCACCGTACGGGACGCCAACAATGAGCAGTTCTTC. The chain uses TRBV27 and TRBJ2-1; D may be TRBD1 or TRBD2 (5 bases each). There are 14 residues in the CDR3. Germline CDR1 MNHEY, CDR2 SMNVEV (reference sequence). Deletions cut 7 bases from V and 5 bases from J, with 15 bases between.

This clone occurred a few times. This rearrangement joins TRBV7-9 to TRBJ1-6, with D unresolved. From germline, CDR1 is SEHNR and CDR2 FQNEAQ (reference sequence). V lost 4 bases and J lost 3, with 7 bases in between. The CDR3 extends over 14 amino acids. The CDR3 coding sequence is TGTGCCAGCAGCTCAACAGACTATAATTCACCCCTCCACTTT. This gives the protein CASSSTDYNSPLHF.

The V gene is TRBV2, the J gene TRBJ2-3; the match to TRBD2 covers 12 bases. The CDR3 loop spans 14 amino acids. The trim removed 8 bases at V and 6 bases at J, leaving 6 bases unmatched. The germline gives CDR1 SNHLY, CDR2 FYNNEI. CDR3 region: CASLAGGPRDTQYF. DNA of the CDR3: TGTGCCAGCCTAGCGGGGGGGCCTCGGGATACGCAGTATTTT. Filled out from reference TRBV2 and TRBJ2-3, the complete variable domain reads EPEVTQTPSHQVTQMGQEVILRCVPISNHLYFYWYRQILGQKVEFLVSFYNNEISEKSEIFDDQFSVERPDGSNFTLKIRSTKLEDSAMYFCASLAGGPRDTQYFGPGTRLTVL.

A few counts support this clone. The V call is TRBV18, the J call TRBJ2-1; D gene ambiguous. The germline gives CDR1 KGHSH, CDR2 LQKENI. Trimming shortened V by 0 bases and J by 0 bases, and 9 bases separated the two germline ends. This CDR3 has 16 residues. The CDR3 here is CASSPPVGSSYNEQFF. CDR3 sequence (DNA): TGTGCCAGCTCACCACCGGTCGGCAGCTCCTACAATGAGCAGTTCTTC. The full variable domain, with the rest looked up from reference TRBV18 and TRBJ2-1, is NAGVMQNPRHLVRRRGQEARLRCSPMKGHSHVYWYRQLPEEGLKFMVYLQKENIIDESGMPKERFSAEFPKEGPSILRIQQVVRGDSAAYFCASSPPVGSSYNEQFFGPGTRLTVL.

This rearrangement joins TRBV6-5 to TRBJ1-2; 7 positions match TRBD1. CDR3 length: 13 amino acids. Unmatched junction bases numbered 5, after V lost 6 bases and J lost 4 bases. CDR1 is MNHEY and CDR2 is SVGAGI in the germline V gene. CDR3 DNA sequence: TGTGCCAGCAGCATGGGGACAGTCTATGGCTACACCTTC. This translates into CASSMGTVYGYTF.

This clone was observed once. The gene calls are TRBV29-1 and TRBJ1-1; D gene unclear. Trimming pared 4 bases from V and 2 bases from J, leaving 14 bases between. CDR3 length: 14 residues. In germline, CDR1 is SQVTM, CDR2 ANQGSEA. Here the CDR3 reads CSVARTLSNTEAFF. The CDR3 DNA reads as TGCAGCGTTGCCCGGACGTTATCCAACACTGAAGCTTTCTTT.

The chain joins TRBV30 to TRBJ1-1, with 9 bases lining up with TRBD1. The CDR3 runs to 17 residues. Germline V gene lookup returns CDR1 GTSNPN and CDR2 SVGIG (reference sequence). J lost 1 base, V lost 1 base, and 10 bases had no gene match. In DNA form, the CDR3 reads TGTGCCTGGAGTGGACCCTCCTCGGACAGGGGGAACACTGAAGCTTTCTTT. Translation gives CAWSGPSSDRGNTEAFF. Variable domain in full (rest from reference TRBV30 and TRBJ1-1): SQTIHQWPATLVQPVGSPLSLECTVEGTSNPNLYWYRQAAGRGLQLLFYSVGIGQISSEVPQNLSASRPQDRQFILSSKKLLLSDSGFYLCAWSGPSSDRGNTEAFFGQGTRLTVV.

The chain links TRBV11-2 to TRBJ2-7; D is uncertain. Trimming cost V 7 bases and J 4 bases, with 17 bases left between them. Germline-derived CDR1 and CDR2 are SGHAT and FQNNGV. The CDR3 covers 14 residues. CDR3 DNA sequence: TGTGCCAGCAAAGGAGAATTCTGGGGTTACGAGCAGTACTTC. This encodes CASKGEFWGYEQYF.

V usage is TRBV7-2 and J usage is TRBJ2-3; D perhaps matches TRBD2 (6 bases). The CDR3 extends over 16 amino acids. Deletions cut 1 base from V and 5 bases from J, with 16 bases between. Germline assignment: CDR1 SGHTA and CDR2 FQGNSA. The CDR3 loop reads CASSLGAGLWGDTQYF. CDR3 bases: TGTGCCAGCAGCTTAGGCGCGGGGCTCTGGGGAGATACGCAGTATTTT.